Listed below are T cell receptor beta chains from one sample, sequenced in a study of CDR3 diversity in severe acne. MiXCR, run by TCRdb on the PCR reads, gives a single entry per CDR3 protein. The table lists roughly 100,000 distinct CDR3 sequences, roughly half of them singletons, with around an eighth in the top ten. Sequenced input: blood. These TCRs come from a male donor with acne. Both conserved end residues are trimmed from each CDR3. Rows may omit the clone size; those that give it use once, few, many or a size class.

size: few; J: TRBJ2-2; V: TRBV2; CDR3: ASISTTGELF
size: many; J: TRBJ2-1; V: TRBV5-1; CDR3: ASSFTTDNEQF
size: medium-sized; J: TRBJ2-3; V: TRBV7-8; CDR3: ASSFRTDTQY
size: many; J: TRBJ2-3; V: TRBV9; CDR3: ASSAEVGQGRTLTDTQY
size: .; J: TRBJ2-1; V: TRBV27; CDR3: ASSLTRTYNEQF
size: .; J: TRBJ1-2; V: TRBV2; CDR3: ASGEVDYGYT
size: .; J: TRBJ2-5; V: TRBV7-2; CDR3: ASSPGGLETQY
size: few; J: TRBJ2-1; V: TRBV10-3; CDR3: AISELGDASYNEQF
size: .; J: TRBJ1-2; V: TRBV10-3; CDR3: AIFDPGDYGYT
size: .; J: TRBJ1-5; V: TRBV19; CDR3: ASNSGRTDEQFFGPGTRDQPQH
size: .; J: TRBJ2-3; V: TRBV4-1; CDR3: ASSQVSTGTDTQY
size: .; J: TRBJ2-2; V: TRBV29-1; CDR3: SVRAGANTGELF
size: .; J: TRBJ2-3; V: TRBV12-5; CDR3: ASGLTSLAGGVTDTQY
size: .; J: TRBJ1-1; V: TRBV29-1; CDR3: SAVPGQSNTEAF
size: .; J: TRBJ1-5; V: TRBV15; CDR3: ATSRGGGQGTQPQH
size: once; J: TRBJ2-7; V: TRBV24-1; CDR3: ATSDSGQGGEQY
size: .; J: TRBJ1-5; V: TRBV19; CDR3: ASSIFSRGDQPQH
size: .; J: TRBJ2-7; V: TRBV25-1; CDR3: ASSAQDRNEQY
size: .; J: TRBJ2-1; V: TRBV27; CDR3: ASSLGQNEQF
size: .; J: TRBJ2-1; V: TRBV2; CDR3: ASAFLAGGWLNEQF
size: .; J: TRBJ1-1; V: TRBV28; CDR3: ASRVGSSNTEAF
size: many; J: TRBJ2-1; V: TRBV11-2; CDR3: ASRQTGGNEQF
size: many; J: TRBJ1-1; V: TRBV10-3; CDR3: AISPQGSTEAF
size: medium-sized; J: TRBJ2-3; V: TRBV7-8; CDR3: ASSLDPRLGTSGRGDTQY
size: .; J: TRBJ2-7; V: TRBV19; CDR3: ASSPDSIFPGSRLAPREQY
size: .; J: TRBJ2-7; V: TRBV20-1; CDR3: SADTPGGTVEQY
size: .; J: TRBJ2-3; V: TRBV4-1; CDR3: ASSSGTSGSTDTQY
size: .; J: TRBJ2-5; V: TRBV11-3; CDR3: ASSYPGLAGETQY
size: many; J: TRBJ2-1; V: TRBV5-1; CDR3: ASSLLAESYNEQF